Described below is a single TCR beta chain sequence and its context. These data come from a study of blood T cell repertoires in COVID-19. Repertoires were generated with immunoSEQ multiplex PCR, while TCRdb's copy carries only in-frame clones and drops some. The sample lists fewer than 200,000 clones; around 87% were seen once. Sequenced material: peripheral blood. This clonotype was obtained from a woman over 75 with COVID-19, enrolled during active disease.

The CDR3 protein is CASSSQGVSNQPQHF. The CDR3 bases are TGTGCCAGCAGCTCCCAGGGGGTTAGCAATCAGCCCCAGCATTTT. This chain links TRBV7-8 with TRBJ1-5; TRBD1 aligns across 7 bases. CDR1 and CDR2 from the germline V gene are SGHVS and FQNEAQ. V lost 4 bases to trimming and J lost 0 bases; unmatched junction nucleotides: 3. The CDR3 covers 15 residues.